This T cell receptor beta chain was identified during a study of control samples from healthy donors and cancer patients. This clone occurred a few times. Profiling relied on immunoSEQ multiplex PCR, and the TCRdb table lists in-frame clones only, not all of them. The sample includes tens of thousands of clones, about 88% of them seen just once. Germline lookup yields CDR1 WSHSY and CDR2 SAAADI. V was clipped by 4 bases and J by 4 bases, with 13 bases between them. The CDR3 is 14 residues long. The sequence was obtained from a woman in her seventies in good health. Sequenced material: blood. The chain recombines TRBV10-2 with TRBJ1-1; possible D gene TRBD1, 5 bases. DNA of the CDR3: TGCGCCAGCAGTGGAGGGGCTGAGAGCACTGAAGCTTTCTTT. Translation gives CASSGGAESTEAFF.